What follows are 13 T cell receptor beta chains derived from one specimen sequenced in a study of cytomegalovirus exposure and HLA in healthy donors. The PCR employed 60 Vbeta primers together with 13 Jbeta primers. Generated by immunoSEQ multiplex PCR, the TCRdb table keeps only in-frame clones and is missing some. Counted here are approximately 140,000 clones, about 81% occurring once; the ten biggest clones make up approximately 5.6%. Sequencing was performed on PBMCs. These receptors were taken from a woman aged 35 to 49 in good health and CMV-seropositive.

This chain uses TRBV6-5 with TRBJ2-5, with a weak D call TRBD1 (6 bases). Gene TRBJ2-7 matches the end of the DNA better, so the J call may be wrong. This CDR3 spans 16 amino acids. Germline CDR1 reads MNHEY; CDR2 reads SVGAGI. CDR3 in amino acids: CASSYQRPGHSYEQYF. The CDR3 bases are TGTGCCAGCAGTTACCAGAGACCGGGACACTCCTACGAGCAGTACTTC.

V and J are TRBV4-3 and TRBJ2-3; 8 bases map to TRBD2. Per the germline V gene, CDR1 is LGHNA and CDR2 is YSLEER. V trimming: 2 bases; J trimming: 2 bases; junction bases outside the gene matches: 12. There are 18 residues in the CDR3. The CDR3 DNA sequence: TGCGCCAGCAGCCAACAACCCTCCCCGGGAGGGTCCACAGATACGCAGTATTTT. Encoded protein: CASSQQPSPGGSTDTQYF.

J is TRBJ2-1 and V is TRBV10-3, with a weak D call TRBD2 (6 bases). CDR1 and CDR2 (germline): ENHRY, SYGVKD. The CDR3 length is 16 residues. Deletions cut 0 bases from V and 9 bases from J, with 18 bases between. The CDR3 spells CAISESDYRGMGEQFF. The DNA of the CDR3 is TGTGCCATCAGTGAGTCTGACTACCGCGGGATGGGTGAGCAGTTCTTC.

The chain links TRBV6-6 to TRBJ1-1; D ambiguous. Germline CDR1 is MNHNY and CDR2 is SVGAGI (reference sequence). V was pared by 0 bases and J by 4 bases, with 15 bases between. The CDR3 is 16 residues long. CDR3: CASSYSNAGAPTEAFF. The DNA for the CDR3 is TGTGCCAGCAGTTACTCGAATGCGGGCGCACCCACTGAAGCTTTCTTT.

The rearrangement links TRBV10-2 to TRBJ1-1; 10 nucleotides agree with TRBD1. This CDR3 has 15 amino acids. In germline, CDR1 is WSHSY, CDR2 SAAADI. The junction had 7 bases not matched to a gene; V was cut back by 4 bases and J by 5 bases. For the CDR3, the DNA is TGCGCCAGCAGTGGGACAGGGGGGGTTCGAACTGAAGCTTTCTTT. Protein product: CASSGTGGVRTEAFF.

This chain joins TRBV5-4 and TRBJ2-7; TRBD1 aligns across 12 bases. The CDR3 runs to 15 residues. Trimming cost V 4 bases and J 3 bases; bases outside gene matches: 5. Germline loops: CDR1 SGHNT, CDR2 YYREEE (reference sequence). The CDR3 DNA reads as TGTGCCAGCAGCGAGGGACAGGGGGCGGTCTACGAGCAGTACTTC. Protein sequence: CASSEGQGAVYEQYF. The whole variable domain, remainder taken from reference TRBV5-4 and TRBJ2-7, is ETGVTQSPTHLIKTRGQQVTLRCSSQSGHNTVSWYQQALGQGPQFIFQYYREEENGRGNFPPRFSGLQFPNYSSELNVNALELDDSALYLCASSEGQGAVYEQYFGPGTRLTVT.

This chain links TRBV4-2 with TRBJ2-5; 12 bases line up with TRBD2. J gave up 0 bases and V 1 base, and 6 bases lay outside the gene matches. This CDR3 has 18 residues. Germline-derived CDR1 and CDR2 are LGHNA and YNFKEQ. The CDR3 sequence is CASSQALAGGKYQETQYF. For the CDR3, the DNA is TGTGCCAGCAGCCAAGCCCTAGCGGGGGGGAAGTACCAAGAGACCCAGTACTTC.

V usage is TRBV7-9 and J usage is TRBJ1-2; 7 bases are shared with TRBD1. The V segment lost 3 bases and the J segment 8 bases; nucleotides outside the gene matches: 9. Looked up from germline, CDR1 is SEHNR and CDR2 is FQNEAQ (reference sequence). This CDR3 has 14 amino acids. The CDR3 protein is CASSFDIAQGGYTF. CDR3 sequence (DNA): TGTGCCAGCAGCTTTGATATTGCACAGGGGGGCTACACCTTC. Drawing the rest from reference TRBV7-9 and TRBJ1-2, the complete variable domain is DTGVSQNPRHKITKRGQNVTFRCDPISEHNRLYWYRQTLGQGPEFLTYFQNEAQLEKSRLLSDRFSAERPKGSFSTLEIQRTEQGDSAMYLCASSFDIAQGGYTFGSGTRLTVV.

This sequence joins TRBV2 and TRBJ1-3, with D tentatively TRBD1 (5 bases). The CDR3 is 15 residues long. Germline CDR1 reads SNHLY; CDR2 reads FYNNEI. The V gene lost 6 bases and the J gene lost 4 bases, with 16 bases spanning the gap. The CDR3: CASRAVGEAGNTIYF. As DNA, the CDR3 is TGTGCCAGCAGGGCCGTAGGGGAGGCCGGAAACACCATATATTTT. Full variable domain (remainder filled in from reference TRBV2 and TRBJ1-3): EPEVTQTPSHQVTQMGQEVILRCVPISNHLYFYWYRQILGQKVEFLVSFYNNEISEKSEIFDDQFSVERPDGSNFTLKIRSTKLEDSAMYFCASRAVGEAGNTIYFGEGSWLTVV.

In its sample, this clone was seen once. This sequence joins TRBV27 and TRBJ2-4, with TRBD2 as a possible D gene (6 bases). This CDR3 has 17 amino acids. V was clipped by 4 bases and J by 0 bases, with 16 bases between them. CDR1 is MNHEY and CDR2 is SMNVEV in the germline V gene (reference sequence). CDR3 loop: CASSSPRRGLAKNIQYF. The CDR3 DNA follows: TGTGCCAGCAGTTCCCCACGGCGGGGATTAGCCAAAAACATTCAGTACTTC.

The V and J genes are TRBV9 and TRBJ2-3; the match to TRBD2 covers 10 bases. Germline V gene data show CDR1 as SGDLS and CDR2 as YYNGEE. The CDR3 length is 17 residues. After removal of 5 bases from V and 3 bases from J, the junction contained 12 bases not matched to a gene. CDR3 bases: TGTGCCAGCAGTCTAGCGGGAGCGGGAGAGGGAACAGATACGCAGTATTTT. Translation: CASSLAGAGEGTDTQYF.

CDR3 nucleotides: TGTGCCAGCAGTTACTCGACAATCAATGAGCAGTTCTTC. The encoded protein is CASSYSTINEQFF. The chain joins TRBV6-5 to TRBJ2-1; D gene uncertain. CDR1 is MNHEY and CDR2 is SVGAGI in the germline V gene. V shed 0 bases and J shed 6 bases, with 6 bases lying between them. CDR3 length: 13 residues.

This clone appeared a few times. V is TRBV5-1 and J is TRBJ2-1, with D possibly matching TRBD2 (6 bases). Germline lookup yields CDR1 SGHRS and CDR2 YFSETQ. V lost 4 bases and J 4 bases, leaving 18 bases between the germline ends. The CDR3 totals 16 residues. As DNA, the CDR3 is TGCGCCAGCAGCCCCCAATACGGGGGTGGATACAATGAGCAGTTCTTC. The encoded protein is CASSPQYGGGYNEQFF. The complete variable domain, with remaining parts taken from reference TRBV5-1 and TRBJ2-1, reads KAGVTQTPRYLIKTRGQQVTLSCSPISGHRSVSWYQQTPGQGLQFLFEYFSETQRNKGNFPGRFSGRQFSNSRSEMNVSTLELGDSALYLCASSPQYGGGYNEQFFGPGTRLTVL.